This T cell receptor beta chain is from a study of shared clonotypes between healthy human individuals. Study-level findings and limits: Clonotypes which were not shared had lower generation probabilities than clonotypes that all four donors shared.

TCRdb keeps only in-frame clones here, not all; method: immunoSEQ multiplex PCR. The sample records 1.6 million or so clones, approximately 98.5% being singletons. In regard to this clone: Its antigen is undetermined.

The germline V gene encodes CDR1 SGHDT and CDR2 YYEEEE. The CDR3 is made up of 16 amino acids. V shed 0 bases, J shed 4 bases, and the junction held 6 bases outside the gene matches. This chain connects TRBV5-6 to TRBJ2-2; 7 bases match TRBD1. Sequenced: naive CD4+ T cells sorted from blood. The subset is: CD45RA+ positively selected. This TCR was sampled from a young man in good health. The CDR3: CASSLVRGRFTGELFF. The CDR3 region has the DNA TGTGCCAGCAGCTTGGTAAGGGGGCGTTTCACCGGGGAGCTGTTTTTT.